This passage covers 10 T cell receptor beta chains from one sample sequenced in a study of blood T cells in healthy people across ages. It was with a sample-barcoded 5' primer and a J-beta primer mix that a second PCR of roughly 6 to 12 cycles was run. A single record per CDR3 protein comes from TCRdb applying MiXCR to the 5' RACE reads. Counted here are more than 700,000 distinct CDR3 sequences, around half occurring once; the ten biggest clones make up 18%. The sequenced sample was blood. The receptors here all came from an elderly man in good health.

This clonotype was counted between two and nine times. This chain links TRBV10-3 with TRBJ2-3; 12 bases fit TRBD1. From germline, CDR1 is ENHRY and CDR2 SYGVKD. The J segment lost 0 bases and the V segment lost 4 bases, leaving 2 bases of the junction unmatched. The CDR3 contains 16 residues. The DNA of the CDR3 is TGTGCCATCAGTGCGGGACAGGGGGCTAGCACAGATACGCAGTATTTT. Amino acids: CAISAGQGASTDTQYF.

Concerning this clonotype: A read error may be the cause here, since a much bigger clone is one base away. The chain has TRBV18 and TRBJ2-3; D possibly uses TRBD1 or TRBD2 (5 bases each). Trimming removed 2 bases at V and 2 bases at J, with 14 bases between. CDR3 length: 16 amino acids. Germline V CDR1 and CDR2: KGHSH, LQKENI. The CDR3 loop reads CASSPVGRGYTDTQYF. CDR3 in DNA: TGTGCCAGCTCACCAGTAGGACGGGGCTACACAGATACGCAGTATTTT.

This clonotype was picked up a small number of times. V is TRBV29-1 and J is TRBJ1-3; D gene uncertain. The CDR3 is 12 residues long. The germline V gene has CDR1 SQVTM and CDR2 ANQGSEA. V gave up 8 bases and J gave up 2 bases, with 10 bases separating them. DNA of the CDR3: TGCAGCTCGACTGATACTGGAAACACCATATATTTT. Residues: CSSTDTGNTIYF.

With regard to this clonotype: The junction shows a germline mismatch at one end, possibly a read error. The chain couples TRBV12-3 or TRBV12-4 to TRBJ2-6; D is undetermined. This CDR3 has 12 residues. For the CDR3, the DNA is TGTGCCAGCAGACGGAACATCAACGTCCTGACTTTT. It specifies CASRRNINVLTF.

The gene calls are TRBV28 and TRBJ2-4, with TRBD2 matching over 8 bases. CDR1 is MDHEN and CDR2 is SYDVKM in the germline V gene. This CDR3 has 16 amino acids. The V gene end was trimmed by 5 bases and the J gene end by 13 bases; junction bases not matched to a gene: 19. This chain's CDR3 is CASSPYGLALGGEQYF. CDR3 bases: TGTGCCAGCAGTCCCTATGGACTAGCTTTGGGAGGGGAGCAGTACTTC. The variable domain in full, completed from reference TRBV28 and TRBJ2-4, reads DVKVTQSSRYLVKRTGEKVFLECVQDMDHENMFWYRQDPGLGLRLIYFSYDVKMKEKGDIPEGYSVSREKKERFSLILESASTNQTSMYLCASSPYGLALGGEQYFGAGTRLSVL.

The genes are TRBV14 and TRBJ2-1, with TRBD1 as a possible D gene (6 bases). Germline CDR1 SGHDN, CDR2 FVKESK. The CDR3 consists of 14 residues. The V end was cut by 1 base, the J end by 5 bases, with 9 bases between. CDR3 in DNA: TGTGCCAGCAGCCAAGGGACAGTTAACAATGAGCAGTTCTTC. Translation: CASSQGTVNNEQFF. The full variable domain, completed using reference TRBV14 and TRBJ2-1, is EAGVTQFPSHSVIEKGQTVTLRCDPISGHDNLYWYRRVMGKEIKFLLHFVKESKQDESGMPNNRFLAERTGGTYSTLKVQPAELEDSGVYFCASSQGTVNNEQFFGPGTRLTVL.

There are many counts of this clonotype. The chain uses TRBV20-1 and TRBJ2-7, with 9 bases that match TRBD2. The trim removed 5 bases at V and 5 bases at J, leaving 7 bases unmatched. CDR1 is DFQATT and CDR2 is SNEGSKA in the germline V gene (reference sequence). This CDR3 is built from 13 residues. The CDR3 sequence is CSAGGLAINEQYF. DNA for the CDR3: TGCAGTGCTGGGGGACTAGCTATAAACGAGCAGTACTTC.

This CDR3 reads CASSPPSGRDYEQYF. CDR3 nucleotides: TGTGCCAGCAGTCCCCCAAGCGGGAGGGACTACGAGCAGTACTTC. The rearrangement joins TRBV28 to TRBJ2-7; 10 bases line up with TRBD2. V dropped 5 bases and J dropped 3; count of bases not matched to a gene: 7. The CDR3 covers 15 residues. Germline CDR1 reads MDHEN; CDR2 reads SYDVKM. The full variable domain, completed using reference TRBV28 and TRBJ2-7, is DVKVTQSSRYLVKRTGEKVFLECVQDMDHENMFWYRQDPGLGLRLIYFSYDVKMKEKGDIPEGYSVSREKKERFSLILESASTNQTSMYLCASSPPSGRDYEQYFGPGTRLTVT.

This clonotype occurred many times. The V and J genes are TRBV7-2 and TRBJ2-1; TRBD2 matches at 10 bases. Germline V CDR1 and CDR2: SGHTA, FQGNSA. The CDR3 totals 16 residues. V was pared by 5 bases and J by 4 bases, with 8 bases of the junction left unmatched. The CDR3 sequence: CASSPPGLAKYNEQFF. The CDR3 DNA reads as TGTGCCAGCAGCCCCCCGGGACTAGCGAAATACAATGAGCAGTTCTTC.

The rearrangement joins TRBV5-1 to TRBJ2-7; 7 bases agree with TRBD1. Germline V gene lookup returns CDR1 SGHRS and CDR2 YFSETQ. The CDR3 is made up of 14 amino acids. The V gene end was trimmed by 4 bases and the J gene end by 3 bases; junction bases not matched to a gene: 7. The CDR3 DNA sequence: TGCGCCAGCAGCATGGGCGGACAGGACTACGAGCAGTACTTC. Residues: CASSMGGQDYEQYF.